Listed here are 9 T cell receptor beta chains from one sample, sequenced in a study of T cells in Graves' hyperthyroidism and ophthalmopathy. There were TCR beta CDR3 regions amplified from RNA transcripts. TCR CDR3 regions were first amplified by RT-PCR with HTBI primers. In TCRdb, the multiplex PCR reads were re-called with MiXCR into one record per CDR3 protein. The table shows 500,000 to 800,000 distinct CDR3 sequences, with 14% occurring only once. The sequencing input was blood. These receptors all stem from a woman aged 50 to 65 with Graves' ophthalmopathy.

With regard to this clonotype: Compared with germline, one end of the junction differs, possibly owing to a read error. This chain joins TRBV14 and TRBJ1-4; the D is unclear. CDR1 is SGHDN and CDR2 is FVKESK in the germline V gene. This CDR3 is 15 amino acids long. The CDR3 protein is CAGSQVGGATEKLFF. The DNA of the CDR3 is TGTGCCGGCAGCCAAGTAGGAGGAGCTACCGAAAAACTGTTTTTT.

This clonotype appeared a few times. The chain is built from TRBV4-2 and TRBJ2-2; possibly TRBD2 for D (6 bases). The germline V and J ends were trimmed by 1 base and 8 bases, with 17 bases remaining between them. The CDR3 is 16 amino acids. The germline CDR1 and CDR2 sequences are LGHNA and YNFKEQ. In DNA, the CDR3 is TGTGCCAGCAGCCAAGCGCGCCTACTAGCTGCGGGGGAGCTGTTTTTT. Its protein product is CASSQARLLAAGELFF.

V usage is TRBV7-9 and J usage is TRBJ2-6; a possible D gene is TRBD2 (6 bases). CDR3 length: 15 residues. Trimming removed 11 bases at V and 1 base at J, with 15 bases between. CDR1 and CDR2 from the germline V gene are SEHNR and FQNEAQ (reference sequence). The CDR3 is CAPGGDGSGANVLTF. Written as DNA, the CDR3 is TGTGCCCCGGGCGGGGATGGGTCTGGGGCCAACGTCCTGACTTTC.

The rearrangement uses TRBV7-2 and TRBJ1-5, with D tentatively TRBD1 (5 bases). Germline V gene sequence: CDR1 SGHTA, CDR2 FQGNSA. The CDR3 is 16 residues long. The V end lost 3 bases, the J end lost 4 bases, and 16 bases lay between the germline ends. The CDR3 nucleotides read TGTGCCAGCAGCTTCAGCGGGACCGACCCTAATCAGCCCCAGCATTTT. It translates to CASSFSGTDPNQPQHF.

The genes are TRBV27 and TRBJ2-1, with D possibly TRBD2 on 5 matching bases. The V end was cut by 5 bases, the J end by 8 bases, with 16 bases between. CDR1 and CDR2 from the germline V gene are MNHEY and SMNVEV (reference sequence). The CDR3 sequence is 14 residues long. CDR3 coding DNA: TGTGCCAGCAGTCGCCGGGGAAATAGCTATGAGCAGTTCTTC. This codes for CASSRRGNSYEQFF.

This clonotype was detected ten times or more. The genes are TRBV11-2 and TRBJ1-6; D is unresolved. The CDR3 is made up of 17 amino acids. CDR1 and CDR2 (germline): SGHAT, FQNNGV. V lost 6 bases and J lost 0, with 15 bases in between. CDR3 DNA sequence: TGTGCCAGCAGTCTAGTCAGGATTACCTCCTATAATTCACCCCTCCACTTT. It yields the protein CASSLVRITSYNSPLHF.

The table lists this clonotype with a few counts. The V and J genes are TRBV20-1 and TRBJ2-5; TRBD2 matches 13 bases. Germline CDR1 is DFQATT and CDR2 is SNEGSKA (reference sequence). V lost 7 bases, J lost 2 bases, and 1 base stayed unmatched. The CDR3 has 13 amino acids. The CDR3 bases are TGCAGTGGGACTAGCGGGGGACAAGAGACCCAGTACTTC. It yields the protein CSGTSGGQETQYF.

The sample holds a few counts of this clonotype. The gene calls are TRBV9 and TRBJ2-3; D uncertain. The CDR3 extends over 14 amino acids. Germline V gives CDR1 SGDLS, CDR2 YYNGEE. V shed 0 bases and J shed 3 bases, with 8 bases lying between them. The chain's CDR3 is CASSVASRTDTQYF. CDR3 in DNA: TGTGCCAGCAGCGTAGCGTCTCGAACAGATACGCAGTATTTT.

There are a few counts of this clonotype. The chain carries TRBV20-1 and TRBJ1-4; maybe TRBD1 (5 bases). The V end lost 6 bases, the J end lost 7 bases, and 15 bases lay between the germline ends. There are 13 residues in the CDR3. The germline V gene has CDR1 DFQATT and CDR2 SNEGSKA (reference sequence). As DNA, the CDR3 is TGCAGTGCCAGGGAAGGTCTGGGTGAAAAACTGTTTTTT. Amino acids: CSAREGLGEKLFF.